The 32 T cell receptor beta chains given below trace back to one sample, sequenced in a study of blood T cells in healthy people across ages. The use of a sample-barcoded 5' primer and a J-beta primer mix characterized a second PCR of about 7 to 12 cycles. TCRdb reprocessed the 5' RACE reads via MiXCR and lists one record per CDR3 protein. Of 380,000 or so distinct CDR3 sequences listed, approximately 47% are singletons. Sequenced material: blood. The source is a man aged 60 to 75 in good health.

This rearrangement joins TRBV15 to TRBJ2-5; D not resolved. CDR1 is LNHNV, CDR2 YYDKDF, per germline (reference sequence). Between the trimmed V and J ends, which lost 3 bases and 0 bases, there was a span of 11 bases. This CDR3 comprises 15 residues. The CDR3 is CATSSPTEYQETQYF. The CDR3 DNA reads TGTGCCACCAGCAGTCCGACTGAGTACCAAGAGACCCAGTACTTC.

This clonotype has only a few counts. The CDR3 region has the DNA TGTGCCAGCAGCTTAGCAGGGGCCAATGAGCAGTTCTTC. It translates to CASSLAGANEQFF. The rearrangement uses TRBV7-9 and TRBJ2-1; a possible D gene is TRBD1 (5 bases). Germline CDR1 is SEHNR and CDR2 is FQNEAQ (reference sequence). The CDR3 runs to 13 residues. V lost 0 bases, J lost 6 bases, and 6 bases lay in between.

V gene TRBV7-2 combines with J gene TRBJ2-3; tentative D call: TRBD2 (7 bases). Germline values: CDR1 SGHTA, CDR2 FQGNSA. This CDR3 is built from 12 residues. With 4 bases removed from V and 10 bases from J, the gap between germline ends came to 12 bases. As DNA, the CDR3 is TGTGCCAGCAGCTACGAAGGGGGGGCGCAGTATTTT. Its translation is CASSYEGGAQYF.

The rearrangement joins TRBV25-1 to TRBJ2-7, with TRBD2 identical over 8 bases. Unmatched junction bases numbered 12, after V lost 7 bases and J lost 1 base. The CDR3 totals 16 residues. Germline V lookup: CDR1 MGHDK, CDR2 SYGVNS. CDR3 loop: CASMKSTGTRSYEQYF. Here the CDR3 DNA reads TGTGCCAGCATGAAATCGACCGGGACTAGGTCCTACGAGCAGTACTTC.

V usage is TRBV20-1 and J usage is TRBJ2-7; 13 nucleotides align to TRBD2. Losses at the gene ends were 3 bases for V and 2 bases for J; bases not matched to a gene: 1. The V gene's germline CDR1 is DFQATT and CDR2 SNEGSKA (reference sequence). CDR3 length: 14 amino acids. The CDR3, as DNA: TGCAGTGCTAGCACTAGCGGGGGGGCCTACGAGCAGTACTTC. Amino acid sequence: CSASTSGGAYEQYF.

This clonotype was counted a few times. V and J are TRBV6-5 and TRBJ2-3; 8 bases agree with TRBD2. This CDR3 is 18 amino acids long. From germline, CDR1 is MNHEY and CDR2 SVGAGI. Losses at the gene ends were 2 bases for V and 0 bases for J; bases not matched to a gene: 10. The CDR3 loop is CASSYERELRASTDTQYF. The CDR3 nucleotides read TGTGCCAGCAGTTACGAGCGGGAGCTAAGAGCTAGCACAGATACGCAGTATTTT.

This clonotype has a count of ten or more. The rearrangement uses TRBV2 and TRBJ2-5, with D unclear. Germline CDR1 and CDR2: SNHLY and FYNNEI. CDR3 length equals 11 residues. The ends were cut back, 6 bases at V and 5 bases at J, with 7 bases in the middle. Here the CDR3 reads CASRGYETQYF. As DNA, the CDR3 is TGTGCCAGCAGAGGGTACGAGACCCAGTACTTC.

The rearrangement joins TRBV7-9 to TRBJ2-1; 10 bases map to TRBD1. Germline CDR1 and CDR2: SEHNR and FQNEAQ (reference sequence). With 7 bases clipped from V and 7 bases from J, the junction kept 10 bases outside the gene matches. The CDR3 covers 15 residues. The CDR3 sequence: CASIWTGTGVNEQFF. The CDR3 coding sequence is TGTGCCAGCATCTGGACCGGGACAGGGGTGAATGAGCAGTTCTTC.

This clonotype has a single count. The chain combines TRBV7-8 with TRBJ2-1; tentatively, D is TRBD1 (5 bases). V shed 4 bases and J shed 8 bases, with 18 bases lying between them. The length of the CDR3 is 15 residues. Per germline, CDR1 SGHVS and CDR2 FQNEAQ. The CDR3 DNA reads TGTGCCAGCAGCTCAACGGACGTTGTAGGGGATGAGCAGTTCTTC. Translating gives CASSSTDVVGDEQFF.

This clonotype occurred a few times. This chain links TRBV5-1 with TRBJ2-7, with a tentative D call TRBD1 (6 bases). The ends were cut back, 4 bases at V and 6 bases at J, with 14 bases in the middle. Germline lookup yields CDR1 SGHRS and CDR2 YFSETQ. The length of the CDR3 is 13 residues. CDR3 sequence reads: CASSGWGLSEQYF. Written as DNA, the CDR3 is TGCGCCAGCAGCGGGTGGGGGCTTTCCGAGCAGTACTTC.

This chain uses TRBV28 with TRBJ2-3, with 9 bases identical to TRBD2. Trimming cost V 7 bases and J 5 bases; bases outside gene matches: 4. From germline, CDR1 is MDHEN and CDR2 SYDVKM. This CDR3 is 13 amino acids long. This CDR3 reads CASTGGGEDTQYF. The CDR3 DNA reads TGTGCCAGCACCGGCGGGGGGGAAGATACGCAGTATTTT.

The rearrangement uses TRBV20-1 and TRBJ2-3; D unresolved. This CDR3 is 12 amino acids long. Per germline, CDR1 DFQATT and CDR2 SNEGSKA (reference sequence). The ends were cut back, 0 bases at V and 5 bases at J, with 6 bases in the middle. CDR3 loop: CSAREDRDTQYF. As DNA, the CDR3 is TGCAGTGCTAGAGAGGACCGAGATACGCAGTATTTT.

The J gene is TRBJ2-1, the V gene TRBV6-2 or TRBV6-3; D is uncertain. Trimming shortened V by 0 bases and J by 0 bases, and 9 bases separated the two germline ends. CDR3 length: 16 amino acids. CDR1 and CDR2 from the germline V gene are MNHEY and SVGEGT. The CDR3: CASSYSWGSSYNEQFF. Here the CDR3 DNA reads TGTGCCAGCAGTTACTCTTGGGGTAGCTCCTACAATGAGCAGTTCTTC.

V usage is TRBV28 and J usage is TRBJ1-2, with TRBD1 matching over 11 bases. The germline V gene has CDR1 MDHEN and CDR2 SYDVKM. The CDR3 runs 15 residues. Germline trimming cut 4 bases from V and 8 bases from J; bases unmatched to any gene: 9. The CDR3 region has the DNA TGTGCCAGCAGTTCCGGGACAGGGGGGGCCTGGGGCTACACCTTC. This sequence encodes CASSSGTGGAWGYTF.

The sample holds many counts of this clonotype. The J gene is TRBJ2-7, the V gene TRBV6-1; 8 bases are shared with TRBD1. Trimming removed 6 bases from V and 7 bases from J; junction bases left unmatched: 8. Germline assignment: CDR1 MNHNS and CDR2 SASEGT. The length of the CDR3 is 13 residues. The CDR3 sequence: CASSRRGQEEQYF. In nucleotides, the CDR3 is TGTGCCAGCAGCCGCAGGGGGCAAGAGGAGCAGTACTTC.

The chain carries TRBV27 and TRBJ2-7, with D possibly TRBD2 on 5 matching bases. Looked up from germline, CDR1 is MNHEY and CDR2 is SMNVEV (reference sequence). V lost 6 bases to trimming and J lost 6 bases, with 24 bases between them. This CDR3 contains 16 residues. For the CDR3, the DNA is TGTGCCAGCAGCCATAGCGTGAGGAGGATATGGGTCGAGCAGTACTTC. This encodes CASSHSVRRIWVEQYF.

This chain joins TRBV27 and TRBJ2-3; perhaps TRBD1 as D (6 bases). There are 15 residues in the CDR3. The germline gives CDR1 MNHEY, CDR2 SMNVEV (reference sequence). The V end lost 5 bases, the J end lost 0 bases, and 12 bases lay between the germline ends. CDR3: CASSTWGTSTDTQYF. The DNA for the CDR3 is TGTGCCAGCAGTACCTGGGGGACAAGCACAGATACGCAGTATTTT.

The chain employs TRBV4-2 and TRBJ2-5; D is perhaps TRBD2 (6 bases). The length of the CDR3 is 16 residues. The ends were cut back, 0 bases at V and 11 bases at J, with 22 bases in the middle. Germline lookup yields CDR1 LGHNA and CDR2 YNFKEQ. The CDR3 loop reads CASSQESAGSYNEQYF. The DNA of the CDR3 is TGTGCCAGCAGCCAAGAATCGGCGGGATCCTACAATGAGCAGTACTTC.

This clonotype turned up a few times. The V call is TRBV7-2, the J call TRBJ2-3; 7 bases are shared with TRBD2. This CDR3 region has 16 residues. Germline CDR1 SGHTA, CDR2 FQGNSA. Trimming at V came to 1 base and at J to 5 bases, leaving 9 bases not matched to a gene. DNA for the CDR3: TGTGCCAGCAGCTTAGACGGCGGGAGAATTGGAGATACGCAGTATTTT. It encodes CASSLDGGRIGDTQYF.

As for this clonotype: One end of the junction fails to match germline, which may point to a read error. The chain has TRBV29-1 and TRBJ2-1; perhaps TRBD2 as D (6 bases). Looked up from germline, CDR1 is SQVTM and CDR2 is ANQGSEA. The CDR3 loop spans 12 amino acids. The CDR3 DNA follows: TGCGGCGTCCGGGACTCCCTGGGTGAGCAGTTCTTC. Residues: CGVRDSLGEQFF.

This clonotype was seen only a few times. The chain combines TRBV29-1 with TRBJ2-5, with 8 nucleotides matching TRBD2. Near its end, the DNA agrees better with TRBJ2-7, so the J call may be wrong. Germline V lookup: CDR1 SQVTM, CDR2 ANQGSEA. CDR3 size: 15 residues. CDR3 sequence (DNA): TGCAGCGTTCGAGGGGGGGCGGGGGGATTATACGAGCAGTACTTC. Encoded protein: CSVRGGAGGLYEQYF.

The chain joins TRBV7-2 to TRBJ2-7, with D possibly TRBD2 on 6 matching bases. The CDR3 has 14 residues. Germline V CDR1 and CDR2: SGHTA, FQGNSA. Trimming left V 1 base short and J 3 bases short, with 10 bases between. Here the CDR3 DNA reads TGTGCCAGCAGCTTAGACCTCGGGGGCTACGAGCAGTACTTC. As protein: CASSLDLGGYEQYF.

Turning to this clonotype: Germline and junction disagree at one end, which may indicate a read error. J is TRBJ2-3 and V is TRBV7-7; either TRBD1 or TRBD2 may fit D (5 bases each). Germline CDR1 is SSHAT and CDR2 is FNYEAQ (reference sequence). CDR3 size: 17 residues. CDR3 amino acids: CASSLGAGRTSTDTQYF. The CDR3 DNA reads TGTGCTAGCAGCTTAGGGGCGGGTAGAACTAGCACAGATACGCAGTATTTT.

This clonotype was recorded a few times. Here the CDR3 DNA reads TGTGCCAGCAGCTCCGCCCTGGAAACGGACAACCAAGAGACCCAGTACTTC. It specifies CASSSALETDNQETQYF. The genes are TRBV13 and TRBJ2-5; tentatively, D is TRBD1 (5 bases). In germline, CDR1 is PRHDT, CDR2 FYEKMQ (reference sequence). The CDR3 runs 17 residues. V lost 4 bases to trimming and J lost 0 bases, with 18 bases between them.

Comment on this clonotype: One end of the junction varies from germline; a read error may be responsible. The chain joins TRBV7-7 to TRBJ2-3, with 13 positions matching TRBD2. The length of the CDR3 is 16 residues. Per the germline V gene, CDR1 is SSHAT and CDR2 is FNYEAQ (reference sequence). CDR3 region: CASSAGLAGGTDTQYF. The CDR3 coding sequence is TGTGCTAGCAGTGCTGGACTAGCGGGGGGCACAGATACGCAGTATTTT.

As DNA, the CDR3 is TGCGCCAGCAGCTTGGCCCCAGCCTCTGCAACTAATGAAAAACTGTTTTTT. Its protein is CASSLAPASATNEKLFF. The rearrangement joins TRBV5-1 to TRBJ1-4; no definite D call. Trimming shortened V by 0 bases and J by 0 bases, and 12 bases separated the two germline ends. This CDR3 spans 17 amino acids. Germline V CDR1 and CDR2: SGHRS, YFSETQ.

This clonotype has ten or more counts. The chain has TRBV28 and TRBJ2-5, with 10 bases aligning to TRBD1. The CDR3 runs to 15 residues. Germline V CDR1 and CDR2: MDHEN, SYDVKM. The V segment lost 4 bases and the J segment 5 bases; nucleotides outside the gene matches: 7. The CDR3 here is CASSSRTGGRETQYF. The DNA for the CDR3 is TGTGCCAGCAGTTCACGGACAGGGGGAAGGGAGACCCAGTACTTC.

The chain is built from TRBV20-1 and TRBJ1-2, with D maybe TRBD1 (5 bases). The CDR3 runs 16 residues. V lost 1 base, J lost 8 bases, and 23 bases lay in between. Germline assignment: CDR1 DFQATT and CDR2 SNEGSKA (reference sequence). The CDR3 reads CSARAFGDSGTAGYTF. The CDR3 bases are TGCAGTGCTAGAGCGTTTGGTGACAGTGGGACTGCCGGCTACACCTTC.

The chain has TRBV3-1 and TRBJ2-1; D is unresolved. The length of the CDR3 is 14 residues. The V gene's germline CDR1 is LGHDT and CDR2 YNNKEL (reference sequence). Trimming took 3 bases from V and 9 from J, leaving 15 bases between them. The DNA for the CDR3 is TGTGCCAGCAGCCAGACCCGGGTTGGAAGTGAGCAGTTCTTC. Translating gives CASSQTRVGSEQFF.

The chain couples TRBV28 to TRBJ2-2; D not certain. This CDR3 is 13 amino acids long. Deletions cut 3 bases from V and 0 bases from J, with 2 bases between. Germline V gives CDR1 MDHEN, CDR2 SYDVKM. CDR3 sequence reads: CASSFSNTGELFF. Here the CDR3 DNA reads TGTGCCAGCAGTTTTTCGAACACCGGGGAGCTGTTTTTT.

The table lists this clonotype with a few counts. The chain uses TRBV6-2 or TRBV6-3 and TRBJ2-1; 10 bases align to TRBD1. Trimming at V came to 5 bases and at J to 1 base, leaving 5 bases not matched to a gene. The CDR3 runs to 16 residues. Germline assignment: CDR1 MNHEY and CDR2 SVGEGT. The DNA of the CDR3 is TGTGCCAGCAGTACCCCGGGACAGGGGTCCTACAATGAGCAGTTCTTC. This codes for CASSTPGQGSYNEQFF.

About this clonotype itself: An end of the junction differs from the germline gene, which may be a read error. The V gene is TRBV20-1, the J gene TRBJ2-7; D is possibly TRBD1 or TRBD2 (5 bases each). This CDR3 is built from 14 residues. Germline CDR1 and CDR2: DFQATT and SNEGSKA (reference sequence). In DNA, the CDR3 is TGCAGTGCTCACCGGGACGGTAGCTCCTACGGGCAGTACTTC. Translated, it gives CSAHRDGSSYGQYF.